The entry below describes one T cell receptor beta chain. What it binds is unknown. This entry comes from a study of blood T cells in healthy people across ages. Study results and caveats: Observed TCR beta diversity per million T cells went down as age went up. This fall followed a roughly linear course with age.

The CDR3 is 13 residues long. From germline, CDR1 is LGHDT and CDR2 YNNKEL (reference sequence). Combining a sample-barcoded 5' primer with a J-beta primer mix, a second PCR ran for roughly 7 to 12 cycles. Using its own MiXCR run on the 5' RACE reads, TCRdb lists one record per CDR3 protein. The sample yields around 1,500,000 distinct CDR3 sequences, roughly 27% seen once. Donation came from healthy Caucasian individuals in Russia who were aged roughly 6 to 95. Staff drew approximately 9.1 milliliters of peripheral blood from each donor. The extraction recovered at least 6 micrograms of total RNA per sample.

This chain joins TRBV3-1 and TRBJ2-1; no firm D call. The DNA end lines up better with TRBJ2-7; the J call may be wrong. The specimen sequenced was blood. The TCR originated in a woman under 40 in good health. CDR3 region: CASSQGSGNEQYF. The CDR3 region has the DNA TGTGCCAGCAGCCAAGGTTCAGGCAATGAGCAGTACTTC.